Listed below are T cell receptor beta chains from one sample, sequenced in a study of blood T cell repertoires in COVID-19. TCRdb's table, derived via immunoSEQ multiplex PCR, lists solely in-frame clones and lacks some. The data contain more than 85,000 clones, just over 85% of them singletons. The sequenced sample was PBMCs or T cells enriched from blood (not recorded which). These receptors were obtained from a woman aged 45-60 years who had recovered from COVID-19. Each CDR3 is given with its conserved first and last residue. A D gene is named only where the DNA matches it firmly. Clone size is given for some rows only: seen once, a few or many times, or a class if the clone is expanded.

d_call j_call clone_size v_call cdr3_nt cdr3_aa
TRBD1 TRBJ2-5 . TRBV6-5 TGTGCCAGCAGTAGGACAGGGTCGGGGGAGACCCAGTACTTC CASSRTGSGETQYF
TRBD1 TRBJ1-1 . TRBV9 TGTGCCAGCAGCGAGACAGGGGGAGGCACTGAAGCTTTCTTT CASSETGGGTEAFF
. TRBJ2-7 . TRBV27 TGTGCCAGCAGTTTCAGCGGCGGCAACTTCTACGAGCAGTACTTC CASSFSGGNFYEQYF
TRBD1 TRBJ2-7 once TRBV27 TGTGCCAGCAGTTTGCGGCCAGGGGGCCACGAGCAGTACTTC CASSLRPGGHEQYF
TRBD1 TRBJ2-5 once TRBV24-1 TGTGCCACCAGTGAGCCAGGGGGCACGGAGACCCAGTACTTC CATSEPGGTETQYF
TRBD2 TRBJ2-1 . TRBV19 TGTGCCAGTAGTGACCGACTAGCGGGAGGTGTTGATGAGCAGTTCTTC CASSDRLAGGVDEQFF
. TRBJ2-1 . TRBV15 TGTGCCACCAGCCTAGTCGGGGATGAGCAGTTCTTC CATSLVGDEQFF
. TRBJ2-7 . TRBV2 TGTGCCAGCAGTGGGCAGGGGACCCCCTACGAGCAGTACTTC CASSGQGTPYEQYF
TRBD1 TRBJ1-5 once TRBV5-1 TGCGCCAGCAGCCAGGGGACAGGGCTTAATCAGCCCCAGCATTTT CASSQGTGLNQPQHF
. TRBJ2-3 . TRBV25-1 TGTGCCAGCAGTGCTAAGGATACGCAGTATTTT CASSAKDTQYF
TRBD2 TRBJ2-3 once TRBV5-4 TGTGCCAGCAGCTTGGGGCAAGCGGGAGGGCCGGATACGCAGTATTTT CASSLGQAGGPDTQYF
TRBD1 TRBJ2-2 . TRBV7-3 TGTGCCAGCAGCACCACAGGGGGGAGGCGGACCGGGGAGCTGTTTTTT CASSTTGGRRTGELFF
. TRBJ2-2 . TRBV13 TGTGCCAGCAGCGCCCTGGACAGCAACACCGGGGAGCTGTTTTTT CASSALDSNTGELFF
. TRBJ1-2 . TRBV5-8 TGTGCCAGCAGCTTAGCGGCCCCACTCTATGGCTACACCTTC CASSLAAPLYGYTF
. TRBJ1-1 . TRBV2 TGTGCCAGCAGCGACGACAGGACTCGCACTGAAGCTTTCTTT CASSDDRTRTEAFF
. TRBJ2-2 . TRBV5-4 TGTGCCAGCAGCCCAGCGGCGGTGAACACCGGGGAGCTGTTTTTT CASSPAAVNTGELFF